The rows below give T cell receptor beta chains drawn from one sample of a study of cytomegalovirus exposure and HLA in healthy donors. The table came from immunoSEQ multiplex PCR; TCRdb's copy has only in-frame clones and leaves some out. This table has 170,000 or so clones, about 78% appearing once. Sequencing was done on a sample of PBMCs. These receptors originate from a man aged 55 to 69 in good health and CMV-seronegative. Both conserved end residues are part of each CDR3. A D gene is named only where the DNA matches it firmly. Clone size is stated in some rows and not others, as once, few, many or a class when expanded.

J	D	V	size	DNA	CDR3
TRBJ2-1	TRBD2	TRBV6-1	-	TGTGCCAGCTTGGAAGGACTAGCGGGTGAGCAGTTCTTC	CASLEGLAGEQFF
TRBJ2-3	TRBD2	TRBV12-5	-	TGTGCTAGTGGTTCCCCGGGGGGAGATACGCAGTATTTT	CASGSPGGDTQYF
TRBJ2-7	-	TRBV7-2	-	TGTGCCAGCAGCTTATCCGGGGGTCGAGAGCAGTACTTC	CASSLSGGREQYF
TRBJ2-5	-	TRBV30	-	TGTGCCTGGAGCCCACTAGGAGAGTACCAAGAGACCCAGTACTTC	CAWSPLGEYQETQYF
TRBJ1-1	-	TRBV5-1	-	TGCGCCAGCAGGGGATTCTCGAGGGGGATGAACACTGAAGCTTTCTTT	CASRGFSRGMNTEAFF
TRBJ1-2	TRBD1	TRBV18	-	TGTGCCAGCTCATCACAGGGGAACTATGGCTACACCTTC	CASSSQGNYGYTF
TRBJ1-5	-	TRBV18	-	TGTGCCAGCTCACCAGCGGTGAGTCCGAATCAGCCCCAGAATTTT	CASSPAVSPNQPQNF
TRBJ2-7	TRBD2	TRBV5-4	-	TGTGCCAGCAGCTTGGCCCCGCTAGCGGGGGACTACGAGCAGTACTTC	CASSLAPLAGDYEQYF
TRBJ2-5	-	TRBV30	-	TGTGCCTGGAGTGCGCGGGTGGGGGAGACCCAGTACTTC	CAWSARVGETQYF
TRBJ2-7	-	TRBV14	-	TGTGCCAGCAGCCCGAACAGGGTATCCTACGAGCAGTACTTC	CASSPNRVSYEQYF
TRBJ1-1	-	TRBV9	-	TGTGCCAGCAGCGTAGGGCCAGAACGGGACACTGAAGCTTTCTTT	CASSVGPERDTEAFF
TRBJ2-7	TRBD2	TRBV11-2	-	TGTGCCAGCACCCCCAGGGTAGCGGGAGACCTTTACGAGCAGTACTTC	CASTPRVAGDLYEQYF
TRBJ2-1	TRBD1	TRBV10-3	-	TGTGCCATCAGCAACCGGGACAGGGATAATGAGCAGTTCTTC	CAISNRDRDNEQFF
TRBJ1-5	TRBD1	TRBV29-1	once	TGCAGCGTTGAGATGGCAGGGGGAAGCAATCAGCCCCAGCATTTT	CSVEMAGGSNQPQHF
TRBJ1-2	TRBD1	TRBV5-1	-	TGCGCCAGCAGCGACAAACCGGGACAGGGATCATTCTATGGCTACACCTTC	CASSDKPGQGSFYGYTF
TRBJ1-3	TRBD1	TRBV29-1	-	TGCAGCGTACAGGGGTCGAGCTCTGGAAACACCATATATTTT	CSVQGSSSGNTIYF
TRBJ2-7	TRBD2	TRBV14	-	TGTGCCAGCAGCAAACCGGGACTAGGTATTTACGAGCAGTACTTC	CASSKPGLGIYEQYF
TRBJ1-3	TRBD1	TRBV7-8	-	TGTGCCAGCAGCCCAGGGACAGCCAACTCTGGAAACACCATATATTTT	CASSPGTANSGNTIYF
TRBJ1-5	-	TRBV6-1	-	TGTGCCAGCAGTGACGATAGAAGAAGTCCCGATCAGCCCCAGCATTTT	CASSDDRRSPDQPQHF
TRBJ2-7	TRBD1	TRBV11-3	-	TGTGCCAGCAGCCCAAGACAGGGGAAGGATGGCTACGAGCAGTACTTC	CASSPRQGKDGYEQYF
TRBJ2-5	TRBD1	TRBV30	-	TGTGCCTGGGCAGGGGGCGGAGAGACCCAGTACTTC	CAWAGGGETQYF
TRBJ1-2	-	TRBV19	-	TGTGCCAGTAGTATCTCTACAGGGCGAAGTGGCTACACCTTC	CASSISTGRSGYTF
TRBJ2-4	-	TRBV2	-	TGTGCCAGCAGTGAAGGGGGGGTAGCCAAAAACATTCAGTACTTC	CASSEGGVAKNIQYF
TRBJ2-7	TRBD1	TRBV2	few	TGTGCCAGCAGTGGGACAGGGTCTAACGAGCAGTACTTC	CASSGTGSNEQYF
TRBJ1-1	-	TRBV7-3	-	TGTGCCAGCAGCTCCACGGGGGGCAAAGGGACTGAAGCTTTCTTT	CASSSTGGKGTEAFF
TRBJ2-1	-	TRBV29-1	-	TGCAGCGTTGAAGGGGACAACTACAATGAGCAGTTCTTC	CSVEGDNYNEQFF
TRBJ2-5	TRBD2	TRBV11-2	-	TGTGCCAGCAGCCAGCAACCGGGGGGAGGGGAGACCCAGTACTTC	CASSQQPGGGETQYF
TRBJ1-5	-	TRBV4-1	once	TGCGCCAGCAGCCCACGCCCCTTCAGGGTAGTCAATCAGCCCCAGCATTTT	CASSPRPFRVVNQPQHF
TRBJ2-7	TRBD2	TRBV19	-	TGTGCCAGTAGCCCAATAGGTGCTAGCGGGACCTACGAGCAGTACTTC	CASSPIGASGTYEQYF
TRBJ1-1	-	TRBV29-1	once	TGCAGCGTCGCACAGGCGAACACTGAAGCTTTCTTT	CSVAQANTEAFF
TRBJ2-5	TRBD1	TRBV2	-	TGTGCCAGCATGGACAGGGCCCGGTTGGAGACCCAGTACTTC	CASMDRARLETQYF
TRBJ1-1	-	TRBV11-2	-	TGTGCCAGCAGCTTACAGGGGAGAACTGAAGCTTTCTTT	CASSLQGRTEAFF
TRBJ2-5	TRBD1	TRBV5-4	-	TGTGCCAGCAGCGGGACAGAGTACCAAGAGACCCAGTACTTC	CASSGTEYQETQYF
TRBJ2-2	TRBD2	TRBV29-1	-	TGCAGCGTCCCCAGTCGTGCGGGAGGCGGAACCGGGGAGCTGTTTTTT	CSVPSRAGGGTGELFF
TRBJ2-2	-	TRBV19	-	TGTGCCAGTAATGTGAGAGTTGGCGGGGAGCTGTTTTTT	CASNVRVGGELFF
TRBJ1-5	-	TRBV27	-	TGTGCCAGCAGTTTCCGGGGGGATAGCAATCAGCCCCAGCATTTT	CASSFRGDSNQPQHF
TRBJ2-6	-	TRBV5-1	few	TGCGCCAGCAGCTTGGGTTTCTCCTCTGGGGCCAACGTCCTGACTTTC	CASSLGFSSGANVLTF
TRBJ2-2	TRBD2	TRBV19	-	TGTGCCAGTAGTATCGGTGGGACTAGCTACACCGGGGAGCTGTTTTTT	CASSIGGTSYTGELFF
TRBJ1-5	-	TRBV5-5	-	TGTGCCAGCAGCTTGCTAACCGATCAGCCCCAGCATTTT	CASSLLTDQPQHF
TRBJ2-7	TRBD2	TRBV5-6	-	TGTGCCAGCAGCTTAGTTAGCGGGAGCTCCTACGAGCAGTACTTC	CASSLVSGSSYEQYF
TRBJ2-3	TRBD2	TRBV6-5	-	TGTGCCACCCGGATTGGACTAGCATCAGATACGCAGTATTTT	CATRIGLASDTQYF
TRBJ1-1	TRBD1	TRBV19	-	TGTGCCAGTAGTCCCCGACAGGGAACGAACACTGAAGCTTTCTTT	CASSPRQGTNTEAFF
TRBJ2-1	TRBD1	TRBV6-1	-	TGTGCCAGCAGTGAAGCTCGGGGACAGGGGTACAATGAGCAGTTCTTC	CASSEARGQGYNEQFF
TRBJ1-6	-	TRBV9	-	TGTGCCAGCAGCCAGGCGGGCCGCGGCGTAGTCCCCCTCCACTTT	CASSQAGRGVVPLHF
TRBJ2-1	TRBD2	TRBV18	-	TGTGCCAGCTCACCGGGGGCTAGCGGGGGCTACAATGAGCAGTTCTTC	CASSPGASGGYNEQFF
TRBJ2-1	-	TRBV2	-	TGTGCCAGCAGTGTACCGACTGGGGGGGCGGCGGACTACAATGAGCAGTTCTTC	CASSVPTGGAADYNEQFF
TRBJ2-3	-	TRBV28	-	TGTGCCAGCACAACGGGAGATACGCAGTATTTT	CASTTGDTQYF
TRBJ1-1	TRBD1	TRBV9	-	TGTGCCAGCAGCCCGAGGACAGGGAGTGGGACTGAAGCTTTCTTT	CASSPRTGSGTEAFF
TRBJ2-1	TRBD1	TRBV10-3	few	TGTGCCATCAGTAAAGAGGAACTGGGACAGAAATATGAGCAGTTCTTC	CAISKEELGQKYEQFF
TRBJ1-1	-	TRBV18	-	TGTGCCAGCTCACAAGAGGGGGAGGGCACTGAAGCTTTCTTT	CASSQEGEGTEAFF
TRBJ2-7	-	TRBV10-2	-	TGCGCCAGCAAAATGGGGCCGTCCTACGAGCAGTACTTC	CASKMGPSYEQYF
TRBJ2-1	-	TRBV6-1	-	TGTGCCAGCAGTGACCCTAGAGGAGCGGAGTTCTTC	CASSDPRGAEFF